These T cell receptor beta chains were read from a single sample in a study of beta chain features in type 1 diabetes. Assay: immunoSEQ multiplex PCR; the TCRdb copy retains only in-frame clones and omits some. The repertoire holds under 400,000 clones, with around 12% as singletons. The specimen was naive CD4+ T cells from blood. These receptors all come from a young man in good health. Each CDR3 is given with its conserved first and last residue. The order of the fields is D gene, J gene, V gene, clone size, CDR3 protein, CDR3 DNA. D genes are given only for firm matches. Only part of the rows carry a size: once, few, many, or a class if the clone is expanded.

D: TRBD2; J: TRBJ2-1; V: TRBV29-1; size: few; CDR3: CSVALAGGSEQFF; DNA: TGCAGCGTGGCACTAGCGGGAGGGAGCGAGCAGTTCTTC
D: .; J: TRBJ1-4; V: TRBV9; size: .; CDR3: CASSATSTNEKLFF; DNA: TGTGCCAGCAGCGCGACAAGCACTAATGAAAAACTGTTTTTT
D: .; J: TRBJ1-2; V: TRBV19; size: .; CDR3: CASSMIPGHESYGYTF; DNA: TGTGCCAGTAGTATGATACCGGGACACGAGTCCTATGGCTACACCTTC
D: .; J: TRBJ2-3; V: TRBV5-6; size: few; CDR3: CASSLADTQYF; DNA: TGTGCCAGCAGCTTGGCTGATACGCAGTATTTT
D: .; J: TRBJ2-7; V: TRBV27; size: .; CDR3: CASSLSTGGHEQYF; DNA: TGTGCCAGCAGTTTATCTACGGGGGGCCACGAGCAGTACTTC
D: TRBD2; J: TRBJ2-7; V: TRBV7-2; size: .; CDR3: CASSPGGRYEQYF; DNA: TGTGCCAGCAGCCCGGGGGGTAGATACGAGCAGTACTTC
D: TRBD1; J: TRBJ1-2; V: TRBV4-3; size: few; CDR3: CASSQGPGQGHMGYTF; DNA: TGCGCCAGCAGCCAAGGGCCGGGACAGGGGCACATGGGCTACACCTTC
D: .; J: TRBJ2-5; V: TRBV5-1; size: .; CDR3: CASSLSFGSGQETQYF; DNA: TGCGCCAGCAGCTTGTCTTTTGGTAGCGGCCAAGAGACCCAGTACTTC
D: TRBD1; J: TRBJ2-1; V: TRBV10-3; size: few; CDR3: CAISSRDSNNEQFF; DNA: TGTGCCATCAGCAGCCGGGACAGTAACAATGAGCAGTTCTTC
D: .; J: TRBJ2-7; V: TRBV4-3; size: few; CDR3: CASSQLVGAYEQYF; DNA: TGCGCCAGCAGCCAACTAGTTGGTGCCTACGAGCAGTACTTC
D: .; J: TRBJ2-7; V: TRBV27; size: .; CDR3: CASSSRSASYEQYF; DNA: TGTGCCAGCAGTTCCCGCAGCGCGTCCTACGAGCAGTACTTC
D: .; J: TRBJ2-5; V: TRBV5-6; size: .; CDR3: CASSLLLGAERQETQYF; DNA: TGTGCCAGCAGCTTACTTCTGGGGGCGGAACGCCAGGAGACCCAGTACTTC
D: .; J: TRBJ1-1; V: TRBV5-7; size: .; CDR3: CASISTEAFF; DNA: TGTGCCAGCATCAGCACTGAAGCTTTCTTT
D: .; J: TRBJ2-5; V: TRBV28; size: .; CDR3: CASIQTGLETQYF; DNA: TGTGCCAGCATCCAAACTGGGCTGGAGACCCAGTACTTC
D: TRBD2; J: TRBJ2-2; V: TRBV6-6; size: .; CDR3: CASSRSGRAVGELFF; DNA: TGTGCCAGCAGTCGAAGCGGGAGGGCGGTCGGGGAGCTGTTTTTT
D: TRBD1; J: TRBJ2-7; V: TRBV29-1; size: few; CDR3: CSVRDRGLSYEQYF; DNA: TGCAGCGTTAGGGACAGGGGGCTTTCCTACGAGCAGTACTTC
D: TRBD2; J: TRBJ2-1; V: TRBV5-1; size: .; CDR3: CASRSSGSSYNEQFF; DNA: TGCGCCAGTCGGAGTAGCGGGAGTTCCTACAATGAGCAGTTCTTC
D: TRBD1; J: TRBJ2-7; V: TRBV6-5; size: few; CDR3: CASSPTGVVNEQYF; DNA: TGTGCCAGCAGTCCTACAGGGGTTGTCAACGAGCAGTACTTC
D: .; J: TRBJ1-2; V: TRBV2; size: .; CDR3: CASSQASSNYGYTF; DNA: TGTGCCAGCAGCCAGGCCAGCTCTAACTATGGCTACACCTTC
D: .; J: TRBJ2-7; V: TRBV29-1; size: few; CDR3: CSVGTTGSGEQYF; DNA: TGCAGCGTGGGGACAACAGGGTCGGGCGAGCAGTACTTC
D: .; J: TRBJ2-3; V: TRBV4-2; size: few; CDR3: CASSQGGLRGDTQYF; DNA: TGTGCCAGCAGCCAAGGGGGGCTACGGGGAGATACGCAGTATTTT
D: .; J: TRBJ1-1; V: TRBV18; size: few; CDR3: CASSPRSSDTEAFF; DNA: TGTGCCAGCTCGCCAAGGAGTAGTGACACTGAAGCTTTCTTT
D: .; J: TRBJ2-3; V: TRBV4-2; size: .; CDR3: CASSQAKDTLTHNTDTQYF; DNA: TGTGCCAGCAGCCAAGCCAAGGACACCTTAACTCACAACACAGATACGCAGTATTTT
D: TRBD1; J: TRBJ2-1; V: TRBV29-1; size: .; CDR3: CSVEQGARGNEQFF; DNA: TGCAGCGTTGAACAGGGGGCCCGGGGCAATGAGCAGTTCTTC
D: TRBD1; J: TRBJ1-2; V: TRBV29-1; size: few; CDR3: CSVMTGTGRGGYTF; DNA: TGCAGCGTCATGACCGGGACAGGGCGGGGAGGCTACACCTTC
D: TRBD1; J: TRBJ1-1; V: TRBV28; size: few; CDR3: CASSPGQGWTEAFF; DNA: TGTGCCAGCAGTCCCGGACAGGGGTGGACTGAAGCTTTCTTT
D: TRBD1; J: TRBJ2-4; V: TRBV28; size: .; CDR3: CASSSRGPSYIQYF; DNA: TGTGCCAGCAGTTCCAGGGGGCCCTCGTACATTCAGTACTTC
D: TRBD2; J: TRBJ2-5; V: TRBV7-3; size: few; CDR3: CASSLWTRETQYF; DNA: TGTGCCAGCAGCTTATGGACTAGGGAGACCCAGTACTTC
D: TRBD1; J: TRBJ2-2; V: TRBV9; size: few; CDR3: CASSGGQGPTGELFF; DNA: TGTGCCAGCAGCGGAGGACAGGGACCCACCGGGGAGCTGTTTTTT
D: TRBD2; J: TRBJ2-1; V: TRBV9; size: .; CDR3: CASSVFRGRNDDEQFF; DNA: TGTGCCAGCAGCGTATTCCGCGGGAGAAACGATGATGAGCAGTTCTTC
D: TRBD2; J: TRBJ2-1; V: TRBV7-9; size: .; CDR3: CASSYSGGNNEQFF; DNA: TGTGCCAGCAGCTACAGCGGGGGAAACAATGAGCAGTTCTTC
D: .; J: TRBJ2-7; V: TRBV27; size: .; CDR3: CASSRYRAGYEQYF; DNA: TGTGCCAGCAGTAGATACAGGGCCGGGTACGAGCAGTACTTC
D: .; J: TRBJ1-1; V: TRBV7-9; size: .; CDR3: CASSSRVLNTEAFF; DNA: TGTGCCAGCAGCTCCCGGGTCCTGAACACTGAAGCTTTCTTT
D: TRBD1; J: TRBJ2-1; V: TRBV7-2; size: few; CDR3: CASSSGQTYNEQFF; DNA: TGTGCCAGCAGCTCGGGACAGACCTACAATGAGCAGTTCTTC
D: .; J: TRBJ2-3; V: TRBV29-1; size: few; CDR3: CSVEGGPTDTQYF; DNA: TGCAGCGTCGAAGGGGGGCCGACAGATACGCAGTATTTT